Following are 5 T cell receptor beta chains from one sample sequenced in a study of CD8+ T cells in alopecia areata. Sequencing used cDNA as its template, made by extracting RNA and reverse transcribing it. TCRdb keeps only in-frame clones here, not all; method: immunoSEQ multiplex PCR. The table records about 130,000 clones, roughly 54% of them present only once. The sample here was CD4+ T cells sorted from blood, taken at week 0. The receptors were sampled from a human donor with alopecia areata.

The J gene is TRBJ2-3, the V gene TRBV11-2, with a possible D match to TRBD2 (5 bases). The CDR3 is made up of 14 amino acids. With 0 bases removed from V and 3 bases from J, the gap between germline ends came to 7 bases. CDR1 is SGHAT, CDR2 FQNNGV, per germline. CDR3 coding DNA: TGTGCCAGCAGCTTAGATTCGGGGACAGATACGCAGTATTTT. Its protein is CASSLDSGTDTQYF.

Points on this clone: Other DNA sequences in this sample translate to the same CDR3. This chain uses TRBV7-2 with TRBJ2-5; 7 bases fit TRBD1. Germline lookup yields CDR1 SGHTA and CDR2 FQGNSA. The CDR3 is 13 amino acids. The V segment lost 0 bases and the J segment 5 bases; nucleotides outside the gene matches: 0. The CDR3 region has the DNA TGTGCCAGCAGCTTAGCAGGGGGCGAGACCCAGTACTTC. Protein: CASSLAGGETQYF.

The genes are TRBV5-4 and TRBJ2-5; D ambiguous. Trimming took 5 bases from V and 2 from J, leaving 13 bases between them. CDR3 size: 14 residues. CDR1 is SGHNT and CDR2 is YYREEE in the germline V gene (reference sequence). As DNA, the CDR3 is TGTGCCAGCAGTTCTGACTCAAATCAAGAGACCCAGTACTTC. Protein sequence: CASSSDSNQETQYF.

The chain has TRBV7-2 and TRBJ2-5; 10 positions agree with TRBD2. With V trimmed by 2 bases and J by 5 bases, 11 bases remained unmatched. This CDR3 has 17 residues. Germline V gives CDR1 SGHTA, CDR2 FQGNSA. DNA of the CDR3: TGTGCCAGCAGCTTAACAAGCCTTCTAGCGGGAGACGAGACCCAGTACTTC. Encoded protein: CASSLTSLLAGDETQYF.

The rearrangement links TRBV4-3 to TRBJ1-4; no reliable D call. This CDR3 has 16 residues. Germline-derived CDR1 and CDR2 are LGHNA and YSLEER. V gave up 0 bases and J gave up 2 bases, with 10 bases separating them. CDR3 loop: CASSQDPDLTNEKLFF. CDR3 nucleotides: TGCGCCAGCAGCCAAGACCCGGACCTTACTAATGAAAAACTGTTTTTT.